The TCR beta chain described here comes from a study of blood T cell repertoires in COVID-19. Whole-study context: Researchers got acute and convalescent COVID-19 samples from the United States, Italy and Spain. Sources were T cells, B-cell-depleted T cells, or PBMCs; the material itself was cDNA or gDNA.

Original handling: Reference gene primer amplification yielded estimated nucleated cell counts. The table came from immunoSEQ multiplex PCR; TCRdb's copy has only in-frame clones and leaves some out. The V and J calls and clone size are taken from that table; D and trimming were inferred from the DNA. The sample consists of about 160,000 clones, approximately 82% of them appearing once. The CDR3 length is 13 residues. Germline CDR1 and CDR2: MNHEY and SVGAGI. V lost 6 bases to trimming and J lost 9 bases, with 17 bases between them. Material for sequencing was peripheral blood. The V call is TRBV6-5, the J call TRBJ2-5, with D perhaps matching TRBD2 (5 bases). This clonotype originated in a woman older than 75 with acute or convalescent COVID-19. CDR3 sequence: CASRKAVGVAQYF. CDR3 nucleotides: TGTGCCAGCAGGAAAGCGGTCGGGGTGGCCCAGTACTTC.